Below are 17 T cell receptor beta chains sequenced from a single sample in a study of response to subunit inactivated influenza vaccine. TCRdb recomputed calls from the RT-PCR reads with MiXCR, one row per CDR3 protein. The sample consists of around 200,000 distinct CDR3 sequences, roughly 12% of them appearing once. These sequences were also reported in another study, on T cells expressing NK-cell markers. Per that paper: 5'RACE template switching with UMIs produced the TCR beta cDNA.

Here the sequenced sample was CD8+ T cells sorted from PBMCs, taken roughly 13 days after vaccination. The receptors stem from a man in his fifties or sixties who received an inactivated influenza vaccine.

Written as DNA, the CDR3 is TGCGCCAGCAGCCAAGGGTCAGTCCTCGTCTACAATGAGCAGTTCTTC. Translated, it gives CASSQGSVLVYNEQFF. The chain is built from TRBV4-3 and TRBJ2-1; no reliable D call. Germline CDR1 is LGHNA and CDR2 is YSLEER. CDR3 length: 16 amino acids. The ends were cut back, 1 base at V and 3 bases at J, with 13 bases in the middle.

For this clonotype: The junction and the germline gene differ at one end; a read error may be behind it. The V and J genes are TRBV6-5 and TRBJ2-1, with 9 positions matching TRBD2. There are 17 residues in the CDR3. Looked up from germline, CDR1 is MNHEY and CDR2 is SVGAGI. DNA for the CDR3: TGTGCCAGCACTTACCGAGAGCCGGGACTAGCTTCAAATGAGCAGTTCTTC. It is translated as CASTYREPGLASNEQFF.

The table lists this clonotype with many counts. The chain uses TRBV7-8 and TRBJ2-7; 7 bases align to TRBD2. The junction had 4 bases not matched to a gene; V was cut back by 4 bases and J by 7 bases. The CDR3 covers 12 residues. Per the germline V gene, CDR1 is SGHVS and CDR2 is FQNEAQ. The CDR3: CASSSGGWEQYF. The CDR3 region has the DNA TGTGCCAGCAGCTCGGGGGGATGGGAGCAGTACTTC. Looking up the rest from reference TRBV7-8 and TRBJ2-7 gives the full variable domain: GAGVSQSPRYKVAKRGQDVALRCDPISGHVSLFWYQQALGQGPEFLTYFQNEAQLDKSGLPSDRFFAERPEGSVSTLKIQRTQQEDSAVYLCASSSGGWEQYFGPGTRLTVT.

V gene TRBV4-2 combines with J gene TRBJ2-1; no reliable D call. V dropped 1 base and J dropped 0 bases, with 4 bases sitting between them. This CDR3 is built from 14 residues. Germline values: CDR1 LGHNA, CDR2 YNFKEQ. CDR3 DNA sequence: TGTGCCAGCAGCCAAGCTGGCTCCTACAATGAGCAGTTCTTC. It encodes CASSQAGSYNEQFF.

The sample holds a few counts of this clonotype. The J gene is TRBJ1-1, the V gene TRBV12-3 or TRBV12-4; tentative D call: TRBD1 (6 bases). This CDR3 comprises 15 residues. V was trimmed by 3 bases and J by 2 bases, leaving 13 bases between them. The CDR3 coding sequence is TGTGCCAGCAGTTTGCCGGGACAAATAAACACTGAAGCTTTCTTT. It specifies CASSLPGQINTEAFF.

The V and J genes are TRBV11-2 and TRBJ2-5; D possibly corresponds to TRBD2 (7 bases). The CDR3 totals 14 residues. V lost 1 base and J 9 bases, leaving 15 bases between the germline ends. Germline V gene lookup returns CDR1 SGHAT and CDR2 FQNNGV. DNA of the CDR3: TGTGCCAGCAGCTTAGGACTAGGGGGGAGGGCCCAGTACTTC. Encoded protein: CASSLGLGGRAQYF. Variable domain in full (rest from reference TRBV11-2 and TRBJ2-5): EAGVAQSPRYKIIEKRQSVAFWCNPISGHATLYWYQQILGQGPKLLIQFQNNGVVDDSQLPKDRFSAERLKGVDSTLKIQPAKLEDSAVYLCASSLGLGGRAQYFGPGTRLLVL.

The V and J genes are TRBV6-2 or TRBV6-3 and TRBJ2-6; 11 bases agree with TRBD1. The CDR3 length is 21 residues. Germline CDR1 and CDR2: MNHEY and SVGEGT. Losses at the gene ends were 2 bases for V and 0 bases for J; bases not matched to a gene: 12. The CDR3 reads CASSYPRGQGVLFSGANVLTF. Here the CDR3 DNA reads TGTGCCAGCAGTTACCCCCGGGGACAGGGGGTTTTATTCTCTGGGGCCAACGTCCTGACTTTC.

This clonotype was counted ten times or more. The gene calls are TRBV20-1 and TRBJ1-1; 8 positions match TRBD1. V was pared by 0 bases and J by 0 bases, with 9 bases of the junction left unmatched. Germline CDR1 reads DFQATT; CDR2 reads SNEGSKA (reference sequence). CDR3 length: 17 amino acids. In DNA, the CDR3 is TGCAGTGCTAGAGATGTGGCAGGGGGCAGTATGAACACTGAAGCTTTCTTT. Translation: CSARDVAGGSMNTEAFF.

The chain has TRBV12-3 or TRBV12-4 and TRBJ1-1, with D perhaps TRBD1 (5 bases). The CDR3 length is 13 residues. Trimming stripped 5 bases from V and 4 bases from J, with 11 bases between. The CDR3 region has the DNA TGTGCCAGCAGTCCATGGGACGGCACTGAAGCTTTCTTT. It encodes CASSPWDGTEAFF.

This clonotype was counted a few times. The chain couples TRBV25-1 to TRBJ1-1, with D perhaps matching TRBD1 (5 bases). CDR3 length equals 14 residues. In germline, CDR1 is MGHDK, CDR2 SYGVNS. Trimming pared 4 bases from V and 0 bases from J, leaving 9 bases between. In DNA form, the CDR3 reads TGTGCCAGCAGTGCGACAGTTCTGAACACTGAAGCTTTCTTT. Translated: CASSATVLNTEAFF. The full variable domain, completed using reference TRBV25-1 and TRBJ1-1, is EADIYQTPRYLVIGTGKKITLECSQTMGHDKMYWYQQDPGMELHLIHYSYGVNSTEKGDLSSESTVSRIRTEHFPLTLESARPSHTSQYLCASSATVLNTEAFFGQGTRLTVV.

This clonotype has a handful of counts. The chain links TRBV28 to TRBJ1-4; D is unclear. The germline V gene encodes CDR1 MDHEN and CDR2 SYDVKM. Trimming took 0 bases from V and 3 from J, leaving 8 bases between them. This CDR3 has 15 amino acids. The DNA of the CDR3 is TGTGCCAGCAGTTTATGGGCAGCTTCTAATGAAAAACTGTTTTTT. Encoded protein: CASSLWAASNEKLFF. Using reference TRBV28 and TRBJ1-4 for the parts outside the CDR3, the full variable domain is DVKVTQSSRYLVKRTGEKVFLECVQDMDHENMFWYRQDPGLGLRLIYFSYDVKMKEKGDIPEGYSVSREKKERFSLILESASTNQTSMYLCASSLWAASNEKLFFGSGTQLSVL.

This clonotype was found a few times. The rearrangement uses TRBV11-3 and TRBJ2-1; D not certain. Germline V gene sequence: CDR1 SGHNT, CDR2 YENEEA. V lost 6 bases and J lost 10, with 13 bases in between. CDR3 length: 12 amino acids. CDR3 sequence (DNA): TGTGCCAGCAGTTTCATATCTGGGGAGCAGTTCTTC. It yields the protein CASSFISGEQFF.

J is TRBJ1-2 and V is TRBV29-1; 7 nucleotides align to TRBD1. With 7 bases clipped from V and 5 bases from J, the junction kept 7 bases outside the gene matches. Looked up from germline, CDR1 is SQVTM and CDR2 is ANQGSEA. The CDR3 covers 12 residues. In nucleotides, the CDR3 is TGCAGCGCTACGGGACAGCTTTATGGCTACACCTTC. Its translation: CSATGQLYGYTF.

V is TRBV28 and J is TRBJ2-1; 7 bases align to TRBD1. The CDR3 covers 17 residues. Trimming removed 6 bases from V and 0 bases from J; junction bases left unmatched: 11. The germline gives CDR1 MDHEN, CDR2 SYDVKM. The CDR3 region is CASRAYLGGPSYNEQFF. The DNA for the CDR3 is TGTGCCAGCAGGGCCTACTTAGGGGGCCCCTCCTACAATGAGCAGTTCTTC. Full variable domain (outside the CDR3, taken from reference TRBV28 and TRBJ2-1): DVKVTQSSRYLVKRTGEKVFLECVQDMDHENMFWYRQDPGLGLRLIYFSYDVKMKEKGDIPEGYSVSREKKERFSLILESASTNQTSMYLCASRAYLGGPSYNEQFFGPGTRLTVL.

This clonotype occurred a few times. The chain is built from TRBV28 and TRBJ1-5; D not certain. The CDR3 totals 15 residues. Looked up from germline, CDR1 is MDHEN and CDR2 is SYDVKM. V shed 7 bases and J shed 0 bases, with 13 bases lying between them. The CDR3: CASTIGFYSNQPQHF. CDR3 in DNA: TGTGCCAGCACTATAGGGTTTTATAGCAATCAGCCCCAGCATTTT.

Ten or more counts support this clonotype. The chain recombines TRBV29-1 with TRBJ2-2; 7 bases fit TRBD1. Germline values: CDR1 SQVTM, CDR2 ANQGSEA. The CDR3 is 12 amino acids. The junction had 3 bases not matched to a gene; V was cut back by 6 bases and J by 5 bases. In DNA form, the CDR3 reads TGCAGCGTGCGACAGGGAACCGGGGAGCTGTTTTTT. Its protein is CSVRQGTGELFF.

This clonotype has a handful of counts. The genes are TRBV11-1 and TRBJ2-1, with 15 bases aligning to TRBD2. Germline V CDR1 and CDR2: SGHAT, FQDESV (reference sequence). J gave up 0 bases and V 11 bases, and 17 bases lay outside the gene matches. The CDR3 runs to 20 residues. CDR3 nucleotides: TGTGCCCAGCGTCCTGTTCCGGGACTAGCGGGAGGTAGCTCCTACAATGAGCAGTTCTTC. This translates into CAQRPVPGLAGGSSYNEQFF.